This TCR beta chain was recovered during a study of graft-versus-host responses after intestinal transplantation. At the level of the study: Each of the recipients got a multivisceral, liver-intestinal, or isolated intestinal transplant. All recipients were given anti-thymocyte globulin induction, and tacrolimus and steroids were then administered for three to four years.

The CDR3 consists of 14 residues. CDR1 MDHEN and CDR2 SYDVKM come from the germline V gene. V was clipped by 4 bases and J by 5 bases, with 14 bases between them. Clones were read by immunoSEQ multiplex PCR, and TCRdb kept only the in-frame ones, dropping some. The sample shows around 69,000 clones, 90% of them seen only once. Comment on this clone: The antigen is unknown.

The chain carries TRBV28 and TRBJ2-5; tentative D call: TRBD2 (5 bases). This TCR derives from a human donor who was the organ donor for an intestinal transplant. The specimen was unstimulated CD8+ T cells sorted from spleen or lymph node cells, collected before transplant. The CDR3 is CASSWTGVMETQYF. CDR3 nucleotide sequence: TGTGCCAGCAGTTGGACTGGGGTGATGGAGACCCAGTACTTC.